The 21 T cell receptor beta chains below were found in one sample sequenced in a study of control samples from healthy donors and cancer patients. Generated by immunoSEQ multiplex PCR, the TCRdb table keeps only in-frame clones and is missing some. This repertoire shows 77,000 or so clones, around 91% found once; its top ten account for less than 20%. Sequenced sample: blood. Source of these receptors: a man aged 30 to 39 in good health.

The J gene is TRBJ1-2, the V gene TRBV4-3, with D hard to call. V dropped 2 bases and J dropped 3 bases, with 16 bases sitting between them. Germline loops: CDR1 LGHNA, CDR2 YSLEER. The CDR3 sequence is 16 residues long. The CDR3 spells CASSQNREVGYYGYTF. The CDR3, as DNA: TGCGCCAGCAGCCAAAACAGAGAGGTGGGCTACTATGGCTACACCTTC.

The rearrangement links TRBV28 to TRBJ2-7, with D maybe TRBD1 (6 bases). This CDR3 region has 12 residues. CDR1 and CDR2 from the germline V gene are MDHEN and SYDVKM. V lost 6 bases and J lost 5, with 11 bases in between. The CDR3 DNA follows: TGTGCCAGCAGGTCAGGGGTCCACGAGCAGTACTTC. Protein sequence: CASRSGVHEQYF.

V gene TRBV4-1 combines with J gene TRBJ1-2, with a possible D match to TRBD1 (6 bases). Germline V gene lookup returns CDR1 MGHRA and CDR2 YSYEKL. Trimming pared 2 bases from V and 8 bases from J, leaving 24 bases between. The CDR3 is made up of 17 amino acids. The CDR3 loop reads CASSQRTTGLIEGGYTF. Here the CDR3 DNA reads TGCGCCAGCAGCCAACGTACGACAGGCCTCATCGAGGGGGGCTACACCTTC.

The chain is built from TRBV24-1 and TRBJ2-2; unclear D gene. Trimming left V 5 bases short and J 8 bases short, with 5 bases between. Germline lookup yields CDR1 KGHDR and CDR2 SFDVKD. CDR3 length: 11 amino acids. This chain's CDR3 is CATSAGGELFF. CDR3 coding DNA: TGTGCCACCAGTGCCGGAGGGGAGCTGTTTTTT.

The CDR3 region is CASSLLGTEGGYTF. The CDR3 DNA follows: TGTGCCAGCAGCTTACTTGGTACCGAGGGGGGCTACACCTTC. This chain uses TRBV7-9 with TRBJ1-2; possible D gene TRBD1, 5 bases. CDR3 length equals 14 residues. V lost 2 bases and J lost 8, with 15 bases in between. Germline loops: CDR1 SEHNR, CDR2 FQNEAQ (reference sequence).

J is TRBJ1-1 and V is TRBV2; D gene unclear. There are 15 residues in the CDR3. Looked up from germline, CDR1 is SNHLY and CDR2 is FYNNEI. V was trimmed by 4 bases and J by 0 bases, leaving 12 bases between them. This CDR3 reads CASSGTSKVNTEAFF. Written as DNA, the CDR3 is TGTGCCAGCAGTGGTACCAGTAAAGTGAACACTGAAGCTTTCTTT.

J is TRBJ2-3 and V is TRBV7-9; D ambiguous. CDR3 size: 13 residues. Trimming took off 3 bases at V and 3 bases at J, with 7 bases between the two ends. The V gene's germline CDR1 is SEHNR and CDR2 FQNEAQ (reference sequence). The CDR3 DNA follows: TGTGCCAGCAGCTTGGACCCAACAGATACGCAGTATTTT. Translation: CASSLDPTDTQYF. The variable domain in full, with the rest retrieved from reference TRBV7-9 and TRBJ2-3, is DTGVSQNPRHKITKRGQNVTFRCDPISEHNRLYWYRQTLGQGPEFLTYFQNEAQLEKSRLLSDRFSAERPKGSFSTLEIQRTEQGDSAMYLCASSLDPTDTQYFGPGTRLTVL.

The CDR3 sequence: CASGFGSLGETQYF. The CDR3 DNA reads TGTGCCAGCGGGTTTGGGTCCCTTGGAGAGACCCAGTACTTC. The rearrangement uses TRBV2 and TRBJ2-5; D ambiguous. Germline CDR1 is SNHLY and CDR2 is FYNNEI. This CDR3 comprises 14 residues. V lost 8 bases and J 4 bases, leaving 17 bases between the germline ends.

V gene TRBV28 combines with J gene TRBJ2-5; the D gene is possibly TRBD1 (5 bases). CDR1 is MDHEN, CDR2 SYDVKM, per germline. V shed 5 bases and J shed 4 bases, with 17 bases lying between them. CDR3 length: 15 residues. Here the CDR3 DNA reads TGTGCCAGCAGTAGGGCTTTGGGGCTGGGAGAGACCCAGTACTTC. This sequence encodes CASSRALGLGETQYF.

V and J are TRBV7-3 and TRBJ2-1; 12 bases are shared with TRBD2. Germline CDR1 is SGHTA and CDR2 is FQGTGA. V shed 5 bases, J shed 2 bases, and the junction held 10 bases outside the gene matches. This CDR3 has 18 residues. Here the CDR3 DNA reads TGTGCCAGCAGCGTCCTGGGGGGACTAGCGGGCCCCTACAATGAGCAGTTCTTC. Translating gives CASSVLGGLAGPYNEQFF.

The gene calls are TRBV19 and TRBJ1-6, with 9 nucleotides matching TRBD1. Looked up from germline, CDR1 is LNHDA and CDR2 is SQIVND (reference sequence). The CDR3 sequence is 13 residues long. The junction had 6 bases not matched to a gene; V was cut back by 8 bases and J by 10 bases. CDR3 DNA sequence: TGTGCCAGTGGGACAGGGAATCGATCACCCCTCCACTTT. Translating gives CASGTGNRSPLHF.

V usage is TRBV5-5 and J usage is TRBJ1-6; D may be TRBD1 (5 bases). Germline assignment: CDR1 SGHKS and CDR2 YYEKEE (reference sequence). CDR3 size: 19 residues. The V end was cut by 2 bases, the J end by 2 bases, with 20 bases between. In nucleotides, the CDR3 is TGTGCCAGCAGCTTAAGTTCGTCATTTGGGGGAACCTATAATTCACCCCTCCACTTT. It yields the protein CASSLSSSFGGTYNSPLHF.

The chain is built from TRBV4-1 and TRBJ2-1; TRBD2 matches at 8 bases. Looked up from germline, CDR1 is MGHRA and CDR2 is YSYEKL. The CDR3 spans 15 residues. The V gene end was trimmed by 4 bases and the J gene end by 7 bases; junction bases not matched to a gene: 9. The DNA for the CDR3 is TGCGCCAGCAGCCTTTTCGCGGGGGGCCGAAATGAGCAGTTCTTC. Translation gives CASSLFAGGRNEQFF.

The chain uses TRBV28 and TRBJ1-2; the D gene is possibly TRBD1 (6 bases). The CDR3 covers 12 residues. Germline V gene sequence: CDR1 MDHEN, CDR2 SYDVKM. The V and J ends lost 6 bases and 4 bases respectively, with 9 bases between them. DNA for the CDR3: TGTGCCAGCAGCTTACAGGGCTATGGCTACACCTTC. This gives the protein CASSLQGYGYTF.

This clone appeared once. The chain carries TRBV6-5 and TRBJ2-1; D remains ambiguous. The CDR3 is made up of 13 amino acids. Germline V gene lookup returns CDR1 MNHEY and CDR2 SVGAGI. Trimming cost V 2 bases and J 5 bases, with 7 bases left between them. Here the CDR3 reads CASSYGLNNEQFF. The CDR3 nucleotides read TGTGCCAGCAGTTACGGTCTTAACAATGAGCAGTTCTTC.

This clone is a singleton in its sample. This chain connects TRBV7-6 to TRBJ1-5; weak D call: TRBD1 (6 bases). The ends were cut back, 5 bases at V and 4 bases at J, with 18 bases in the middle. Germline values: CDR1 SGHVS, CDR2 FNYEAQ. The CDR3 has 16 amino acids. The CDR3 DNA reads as TGTGCCAGCAGCCCCGGCGGGCCAGGGGTAAATCAGCCCCAGCATTTT. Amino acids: CASSPGGPGVNQPQHF. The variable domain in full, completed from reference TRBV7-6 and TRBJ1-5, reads GAGVSQSPRYKVTKRGQDVALRCDPISGHVSLYWYRQALGQGPEFLTYFNYEAQQDKSGLPNDRFSAERPEGSISTLTIQRTEQRDSAMYRCASSPGGPGVNQPQHFGDGTRLSIL.

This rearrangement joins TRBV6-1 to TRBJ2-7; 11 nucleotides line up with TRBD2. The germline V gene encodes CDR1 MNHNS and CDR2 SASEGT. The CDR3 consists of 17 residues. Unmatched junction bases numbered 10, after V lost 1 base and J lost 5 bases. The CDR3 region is CASSEGTTSGTIDEQYF. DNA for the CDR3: TGTGCCAGCAGTGAAGGGACGACTAGCGGGACGATCGACGAGCAGTACTTC.

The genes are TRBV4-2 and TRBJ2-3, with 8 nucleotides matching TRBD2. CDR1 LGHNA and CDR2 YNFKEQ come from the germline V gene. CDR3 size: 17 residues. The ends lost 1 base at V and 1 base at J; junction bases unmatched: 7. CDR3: CASSQAARGAGTDTQYF. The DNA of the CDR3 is TGTGCCAGCAGCCAAGCGGCGCGGGGGGCTGGCACAGATACGCAGTATTTT.

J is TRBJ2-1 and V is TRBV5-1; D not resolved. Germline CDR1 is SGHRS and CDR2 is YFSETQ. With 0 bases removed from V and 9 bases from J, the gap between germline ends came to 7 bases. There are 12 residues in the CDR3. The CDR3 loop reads CASSLVGSEQFF. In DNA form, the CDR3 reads TGCGCCAGCAGCTTGGTGGGAAGTGAGCAGTTCTTC.

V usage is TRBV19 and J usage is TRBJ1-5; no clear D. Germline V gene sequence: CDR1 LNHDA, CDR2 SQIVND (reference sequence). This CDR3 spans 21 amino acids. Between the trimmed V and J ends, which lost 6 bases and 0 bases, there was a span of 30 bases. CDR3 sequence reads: CASSPWIVGEGEGYSNQPQHF. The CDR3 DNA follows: TGTGCCAGTAGCCCCTGGATCGTTGGAGAGGGAGAAGGGTATAGCAATCAGCCCCAGCATTTT. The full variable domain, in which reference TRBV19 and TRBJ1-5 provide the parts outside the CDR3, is DGGITQSPKYLFRKEGQNVTLSCEQNLNHDAMYWYRQDPGQGLRLIYYSQIVNDFQKGDIAEGYSVSREKKESFPLTVTSAQKNPTAFYLCASSPWIVGEGEGYSNQPQHFGDGTRLSIL.

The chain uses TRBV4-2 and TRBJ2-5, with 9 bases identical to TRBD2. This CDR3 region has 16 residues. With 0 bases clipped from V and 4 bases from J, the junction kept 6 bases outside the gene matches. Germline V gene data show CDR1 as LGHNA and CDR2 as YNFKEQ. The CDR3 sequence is CASSQEGGGARETQYF. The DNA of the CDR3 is TGTGCCAGCAGCCAAGAAGGCGGGGGGGCCAGAGAGACCCAGTACTTC.